Each of the 26 T cell receptor beta chains below was sequenced from the same sample in a study of cytomegalovirus exposure and HLA in healthy donors. The study ran its PCR with 60 Vbeta and 13 Jbeta primers. This table comes from immunoSEQ multiplex PCR, and its TCRdb copy is limited to in-frame clones, with some not included. The sample lists 80,000 to 100,000 clones, approximately 85% occurring once. The sample consisted of PBMCs. These receptor sequences come from a man in his forties or fifties in good health and CMV-seropositive.

The rearrangement joins TRBV4-1 to TRBJ2-3, with 8 bases lining up with TRBD2. CDR3 length equals 16 residues. The germline V gene encodes CDR1 MGHRA and CDR2 YSYEKL. V was pared by 2 bases and J by 1 base, with 5 bases of the junction left unmatched. The CDR3 nucleotides are TGCGCCAGCAGCCAAAGTTGGCGGGAGGGCACAGATACGCAGTATTTT. This gives the protein CASSQSWREGTDTQYF.

The genes are TRBV11-3 and TRBJ2-2, with D unclear. This CDR3 contains 13 residues. Germline CDR1 and CDR2: SGHNT and YENEEA. The V end was cut by 3 bases, the J end by 8 bases, with 10 bases between. The CDR3 loop reads CASSFRPGGELFF. The CDR3 DNA sequence: TGTGCCAGCAGCTTCCGACCCGGGGGGGAGCTGTTTTTT.

The CDR3 nucleotides are TGTGCCAGCAGTCAACCCGGGACAGGGGTAGGTGAGCAGTACTTC. It is translated as CASSQPGTGVGEQYF. V is TRBV14 and J is TRBJ2-7; 10 positions agree with TRBD1. V lost 6 bases and J lost 7; bases outside the gene matches: 12. The CDR3 covers 15 residues. Germline assignment: CDR1 SGHDN and CDR2 FVKESK.

Worth noting for this clone: One end of the junction varies from germline; a read error may be responsible. This chain joins TRBV2 and TRBJ2-4; D gene unclear. CDR1 is SNHLY, CDR2 FYNNEI, per germline. This CDR3 spans 15 amino acids. The CDR3 loop is CASSVGRLAKNSQYF. The CDR3 DNA is TGTGCCAGCAGTGTGGGCCGTTTGGCCAAAAACAGTCAGTACTTC.

The J gene is TRBJ2-5, the V gene TRBV5-6; D gene ambiguous. This CDR3 region has 13 residues. V was trimmed by 0 bases and J by 3 bases, leaving 6 bases between them. The germline V gene has CDR1 SGHDT and CDR2 YYEEEE. The CDR3 loop reads CASSLGLEETQYF. DNA of the CDR3: TGTGCCAGCAGCTTGGGGCTAGAAGAGACCCAGTACTTC. Filled out from reference TRBV5-6 and TRBJ2-5, the complete variable domain reads DAGVTQSPTHLIKTRGQQVTLRCSPKSGHDTVSWYQQALGQGPQFIFQYYEEEERQRGNFPDRFSGHQFPNYSSELNVNALLLGDSALYLCASSLGLEETQYFGPGTRLLVL.

Worth noting for this clone: The sample contains more than one DNA sequence encoding this CDR3. V usage is TRBV19 and J usage is TRBJ1-1; no definite D call. Per germline, CDR1 LNHDA and CDR2 SQIVND (reference sequence). The CDR3 extends over 13 amino acids. Trimming removed 4 bases from V and 1 base from J, with 7 bases in between. The CDR3 sequence is CASSTTANTEAFF. The CDR3, as DNA: TGTGCCAGTAGTACTACAGCGAACACTGAAGCTTTCTTT.

V and J are TRBV19 and TRBJ1-2; TRBD1 might be the D (6 bases). Trimming took off 1 base at V and 6 bases at J, with 18 bases between the two ends. This CDR3 has 16 residues. The germline CDR1 and CDR2 sequences are LNHDA and SQIVND (reference sequence). The chain's CDR3 is CASSIASRTVFDGYTF. The CDR3 bases are TGTGCCAGTAGTATAGCCTCTCGGACAGTTTTCGATGGCTACACCTTC. Together with reference TRBV19 and TRBJ1-2, the CDR3 gives the full variable domain: DGGITQSPKYLFRKEGQNVTLSCEQNLNHDAMYWYRQDPGQGLRLIYYSQIVNDFQKGDIAEGYSVSREKKESFPLTVTSAQKNPTAFYLCASSIASRTVFDGYTFGSGTRLTVV.

The J gene is TRBJ1-2, the V gene TRBV7-9; D possibly corresponds to TRBD1 (6 bases). V was shortened by 1 base and J by 4 bases, with 10 bases between the two germline ends. This CDR3 has 14 amino acids. Germline V CDR1 and CDR2: SEHNR, FQNEAQ (reference sequence). The CDR3 DNA reads as TGTGCCAGCAGCTTAGAAGGGGGTAGCTATGGCTACACCTTC. It yields the protein CASSLEGGSYGYTF.

The DNA for the CDR3 is TGTGCCAGCAGTGACCAGGGTGTGGACACTGAAGCTTTCTTT. Amino acids: CASSDQGVDTEAFF. The V call is TRBV6-1, the J call TRBJ1-1, with D perhaps TRBD1 (5 bases). The V and J ends lost 3 bases and 3 bases respectively, with 11 bases between them. CDR1 and CDR2 (germline): MNHNS, SASEGT. The CDR3 is 14 residues long.

The chain carries TRBV5-1 and TRBJ2-7; 12 bases are a match to TRBD1. The CDR3 contains 15 residues. The V segment lost 0 bases and the J segment 5 bases; nucleotides outside the gene matches: 3. Germline CDR1 SGHRS, CDR2 YFSETQ. The CDR3 nucleotides are TGCGCCAGCAGCTTGGCCGGGACAGGGGGCGACGAGCAGTACTTC. Residues: CASSLAGTGGDEQYF.

The rearrangement joins TRBV5-1 to TRBJ1-6, with a tentative D call TRBD1 (5 bases). Per germline, CDR1 SGHRS and CDR2 YFSETQ. The V end lost 7 bases, the J end lost 5 bases, and 10 bases lay between the germline ends. The length of the CDR3 is 13 residues. CDR3 bases: TGCGCCAGCCAGGGTGCAGATAATTCACCCCTCCACTTT. Its protein is CASQGADNSPLHF.

The chain recombines TRBV7-2 with TRBJ1-1; D may be TRBD1 (6 bases). V lost 2 bases to trimming and J lost 3 bases, with 13 bases between them. The germline gives CDR1 SGHTA, CDR2 FQGNSA. The CDR3 runs to 15 residues. Here the CDR3 reads CASSLSTGSYTEAFF. The CDR3 DNA follows: TGTGCCAGCAGCTTAAGTACAGGGAGCTACACTGAAGCTTTCTTT.

The chain employs TRBV7-2 and TRBJ1-3, with D perhaps TRBD1 (5 bases). The germline V and J ends were trimmed by 0 bases and 0 bases, with 12 bases remaining between them. Germline V gene sequence: CDR1 SGHTA, CDR2 FQGNSA. The CDR3 runs to 17 residues. The CDR3 reads CASSLAGGRISGNTIYF. CDR3 nucleotides: TGTGCCAGCAGCTTAGCGGGGGGACGTATCTCTGGAAACACCATATATTTT.

The chain has TRBV4-1 and TRBJ1-4, with unresolved D. This CDR3 comprises 13 residues. CDR1 is MGHRA, CDR2 YSYEKL, per germline. V dropped 1 base and J dropped 8 bases, with 8 bases sitting between them. The CDR3 DNA reads as TGCGCCAGCAGCCAAGCGGTCGGGGAAAAACTGTTTTTT. It yields the protein CASSQAVGEKLFF.

In this sample, this clone turned up once. This chain links TRBV5-6 with TRBJ2-2; 7 bases are shared with TRBD2. The V gene end was trimmed by 4 bases and the J gene end by 4 bases; junction bases not matched to a gene: 4. The CDR3 is 14 residues long. CDR1 is SGHDT and CDR2 is YYEEEE in the germline V gene. CDR3 sequence: CASSRGTTTGELFF. CDR3 in DNA: TGTGCCAGCAGCCGGGGGACTACCACCGGGGAGCTGTTTTTT.

The DNA of the CDR3 is TGTGCCAGAAGCTTGGCCCCGGGTTTTACGCAGTATTTT. This gives the protein CARSLAPGFTQYF. The chain links TRBV5-3 to TRBJ2-3; no clear D. TRBV5-3 is sorted into the ORF group, with uncertain function. Trimming shortened V by 0 bases and J by 8 bases, and 10 bases separated the two germline ends. This CDR3 has 13 residues.

This chain uses TRBV5-1 with TRBJ2-4, with a tentative D call TRBD1 (6 bases). Deletions cut 4 bases from V and 8 bases from J, with 16 bases between. The CDR3 is made up of 14 amino acids. The V gene's germline CDR1 is SGHRS and CDR2 YFSETQ. For the CDR3, the DNA is TGCGCCAGCAGCATGACGACAGGATCGGACATTCAGTACTTC. The encoded protein is CASSMTTGSDIQYF.

V and J are TRBV5-6 and TRBJ1-1; D is undetermined. This CDR3 has 13 residues. Germline V gene data show CDR1 as SGHDT and CDR2 as YYEEEE. The V gene lost 1 base and the J gene lost 2 bases, with 6 bases spanning the gap. CDR3 DNA sequence: TGTGCCAGCAGCTTGATAGTAAACACTGAAGCTTTCTTT. Its translation: CASSLIVNTEAFF. The whole variable domain, remainder taken from reference TRBV5-6 and TRBJ1-1, is DAGVTQSPTHLIKTRGQQVTLRCSPKSGHDTVSWYQQALGQGPQFIFQYYEEEERQRGNFPDRFSGHQFPNYSSELNVNALLLGDSALYLCASSLIVNTEAFFGQGTRLTVV.

The rearrangement links TRBV6-1 to TRBJ1-1; no clear D. CDR1 is MNHNS and CDR2 is SASEGT in the germline V gene. V was clipped by 5 bases and J by 5 bases, with 12 bases between them. The CDR3 is 13 amino acids. CDR3 coding DNA: TGTGCCAGCAGTACCCGACAAGAGACTGAAGCTTTCTTT. Its translation: CASSTRQETEAFF.

The gene calls are TRBV5-1 and TRBJ1-5; 8 bases fit TRBD1. This CDR3 contains 14 residues. The V segment lost 4 bases and the J segment 6 bases; nucleotides outside the gene matches: 6. Germline CDR1 and CDR2: SGHRS and YFSETQ. The CDR3 here is CASSTRTGIQPQHF. In DNA form, the CDR3 reads TGCGCCAGCAGCACCAGGACAGGGATTCAGCCCCAGCATTTT.

The table lists this clone with a few counts. The V gene is TRBV11-2, the J gene TRBJ2-2, with TRBD2 matching over 8 bases. The CDR3 loop spans 15 amino acids. Germline CDR1 reads SGHAT; CDR2 reads FQNNGV. The ends lost 1 base at V and 7 bases at J; junction bases unmatched: 5. The chain's CDR3 is CASSLAGGVGGELFF. The CDR3 DNA reads as TGTGCCAGCAGCTTAGCGGGAGGGGTTGGCGGGGAGCTGTTTTTT.

V and J are TRBV5-1 and TRBJ2-7, with 9 bases lining up with TRBD1. The germline CDR1 and CDR2 sequences are SGHRS and YFSETQ. V lost 4 bases to trimming and J lost 4 bases; unmatched junction nucleotides: 6. This CDR3 is 14 amino acids long. CDR3 sequence (DNA): TGCGCCAGCAGCGTCGGACAGGGGCGGTACGAGCAGTACTTC. This translates into CASSVGQGRYEQYF.

The CDR3 is CASSHQGGTEAFF. The CDR3, as DNA: TGTGCCAGCAGCCATCAGGGTGGCACTGAAGCTTTCTTT. The chain is built from TRBV7-3 and TRBJ1-1; D possibly corresponds to TRBD1 (5 bases). Trimming stripped 5 bases from V and 4 bases from J, with 11 bases between. CDR1 SGHTA and CDR2 FQGTGA come from the germline V gene. This CDR3 comprises 13 residues. Combining the CDR3 with reference TRBV7-3 and TRBJ1-1 gives the whole variable domain GAGVSQTPSNKVTEKGKYVELRCDPISGHTALYWYRQSLGQGPEFLIYFQGTGAADDSGLPNDRFFAVRPEGSVSTLKIQRTERGDSAVYLCASSHQGGTEAFFGQGTRLTVV.

This chain joins TRBV19 and TRBJ1-3, with 10 bases that match TRBD1. Germline assignment: CDR1 LNHDA and CDR2 SQIVND (reference sequence). This CDR3 contains 15 residues. J was trimmed by 3 bases and V by 8 bases; bases with no gene match: 7. The CDR3 DNA reads TGTGCCAGTTCCCGGGGACAGGGGCTTGGAAACACCATATATTTT. This sequence encodes CASSRGQGLGNTIYF.

V usage is TRBV5-1 and J usage is TRBJ1-2, with 8 nucleotides matching TRBD1. CDR1 is SGHRS, CDR2 YFSETQ, per germline. The length of the CDR3 is 14 residues. Unmatched junction bases numbered 5, after V lost 0 bases and J lost 7 bases. CDR3 residues: CASSLGRGHLGYTF. The CDR3 coding sequence is TGCGCCAGCAGCTTGGGCAGGGGGCATCTTGGCTACACCTTC. Filled out from reference TRBV5-1 and TRBJ1-2, the complete variable domain reads KAGVTQTPRYLIKTRGQQVTLSCSPISGHRSVSWYQQTPGQGLQFLFEYFSETQRNKGNFPGRFSGRQFSNSRSEMNVSTLELGDSALYLCASSLGRGHLGYTFGSGTRLTVV.

V usage is TRBV6-6 and J usage is TRBJ2-3; D perhaps matches TRBD2 (6 bases). V was cut by 8 bases and J by 5 bases, with 8 bases left in between. The CDR3 contains 11 residues. Germline V CDR1 and CDR2: MNHNY, SVGAGI (reference sequence). The CDR3 is CASEAGDTQYF. CDR3 coding DNA: TGTGCCAGCGAAGCGGGAGATACGCAGTATTTT.